These T cell receptor beta chains were read from a single sample in a study of early T cells in non-severe SARS-CoV-2 infection. TCRdb redid the calling of the 5' RACE reads with MiXCR, one entry per CDR3 protein. The sample carries 30,000 to 40,000 distinct CDR3 sequences, 4.1% recorded once. What was sequenced was whole blood. The receptor source for this set is an adult who was a healthcare worker with PCR-confirmed SARS-CoV-2 infection or an uninfected control (not recorded which). The CDR3 runs from the conserved cysteine through the conserved F or W. A D gene is named only where the DNA matches it firmly. Clone size is stated in some rows and not others, as once, few, many or a class when expanded.

size: many; J: TRBJ1-5; D: .; V: TRBV2; DNA: TGTGCCAGCAGTGAATTGACAGCCGATCAGCCCCAGCATTTT; CDR3: CASSELTADQPQHF
size: many; J: TRBJ2-1; D: .; V: TRBV20-1; DNA: TGCAGTGCCAAGATTTGGGGGAGCTCCTACAATGAGCAGTTCTTC; CDR3: CSAKIWGSSYNEQFF
size: many; J: TRBJ1-2; D: .; V: TRBV12-3/TRBV12-4; DNA: TGTGCCAGCAGTCCTTATGGGCCTAACTATGGCTACACCTTC; CDR3: CASSPYGPNYGYTF
size: many; J: TRBJ1-3; D: .; V: TRBV2; DNA: TGTGCCAGCACTTCACCAGGGCGCTCTGGAAACACCATATATTTT; CDR3: CASTSPGRSGNTIYF
size: many; J: TRBJ1-2; D: TRBD1; V: TRBV29-1; DNA: TGCAGCGTTTGGTCCGGACAGGGGGCTAACTATGGCTACACCTTC; CDR3: CSVWSGQGANYGYTF
size: .; J: TRBJ1-2; D: .; V: TRBV6-5; DNA: TGTGCCAGCAGGAACCGGGACATTATCTATGGCTACACCTTC; CDR3: CASRNRDIIYGYTF
size: few; J: TRBJ2-3; D: TRBD2; V: TRBV5-5; DNA: TGTGCCAGCAGCTTGAGGACTAGCGGGAGGGCCACGCTAACGCAGTATTTT; CDR3: CASSLRTSGRATLTQYF
size: .; J: TRBJ2-3; D: .; V: TRBV27; DNA: TGTGCCAGCAGTCCAAACCCCGGGTCTGAGACAGATACGCAGTATTTT; CDR3: CASSPNPGSETDTQYF
size: many; J: TRBJ1-6; D: .; V: TRBV7-8; DNA: TGTGCCAGCAGCTTAGCGGCAGGATCACCCCTCCACTTT; CDR3: CASSLAAGSPLHF
size: many; J: TRBJ1-6; D: .; V: TRBV6-6; DNA: TGTGCCAGCAGCAGTGGGGAGGCAATTTTCCACTTT; CDR3: CASSSGEAIFHF
size: many; J: TRBJ2-3; D: TRBD2; V: TRBV7-9; DNA: TGTGCCAGCGGGGGGGCAGATACGCAGTATTTT; CDR3: CASGGADTQYF
size: many; J: TRBJ2-7; D: .; V: TRBV20-1; DNA: TGCAGTGCTAGAGATGGCGCCAGCTCCTACGAGCAGTACTTC; CDR3: CSARDGASSYEQYF
size: many; J: TRBJ2-1; D: TRBD2; V: TRBV2; DNA: TGTGCCATTCCCAGAGTAGGACTAGCCAGTCACAATTACAATGAGCAGTTCTTC; CDR3: CAIPRVGLASHNYNEQFF
size: many; J: TRBJ2-1; D: .; V: TRBV18; DNA: TGTGCCAGCTCACCGGGGGCTCCCTACAATGAGCAGTTCTTC; CDR3: CASSPGAPYNEQFF
size: many; J: TRBJ1-4; D: .; V: TRBV7-6; DNA: TGTGCCAGCAGCCCCCTGACGGAGGGGAAACTGTTTTTT; CDR3: CASSPLTEGKLFF
size: many; J: TRBJ1-1; D: .; V: TRBV20-1; DNA: TGCAGTGCTGGGGGGGTGAACACTGAAGCTTTCTTT; CDR3: CSAGGVNTEAFF
size: many; J: TRBJ2-7; D: .; V: TRBV12-3/TRBV12-4; DNA: TGTGCCAGCAGTTTGGGTCGGGCCTACGAGCAGTACTTC; CDR3: CASSLGRAYEQYF
size: many; J: TRBJ2-2; D: .; V: TRBV11-2; DNA: TGTGCCAGCAGCGGATCGGGGCTAGTGGCCGGGGAGCTGTTTTTT; CDR3: CASSGSGLVAGELFF
size: few; J: TRBJ2-7; D: .; V: TRBV12-3/TRBV12-4; DNA: TGTGCCAGCAGGCCACCCGGGACTTCTAACTACGGGCAGTACTTC; CDR3: CASRPPGTSNYGQYF
size: .; J: TRBJ2-3; D: .; V: TRBV7-3; DNA: TGTGCCAGCAGCTTATCGACAGGGAGGGCAGATACGCAGTATTTT; CDR3: CASSLSTGRADTQYF
size: .; J: TRBJ1-3; D: .; V: TRBV4-2; DNA: TGTGCCAGCAGCCAAAAGAGGGACTTCCTCTCTGGAAACACCATATATTTT; CDR3: CASSQKRDFLSGNTIYF
size: many; J: TRBJ2-1; D: .; V: TRBV4-2; DNA: TGTGCCAGCAGCCAAGACAGAGAATCGTACAATGAGCAGTTCTTC; CDR3: CASSQDRESYNEQFF
size: many; J: TRBJ1-5; D: .; V: TRBV24-1; DNA: TGTGCCACCCAGGTCGGGGGCAATCAGCCCCAGCATTTT; CDR3: CATQVGGNQPQHF
size: many; J: TRBJ2-2; D: .; V: TRBV18; DNA: TGTGCCAGCTCACCCCGTGAGGGCCTATCGACCGGGGAGCTGTTTTTT; CDR3: CASSPREGLSTGELFF
size: many; J: TRBJ2-3; D: TRBD2; V: TRBV6-1; DNA: TGTGCCAGCAGTGAAGCTAGCGGGGGGGCCACAGATACGCAGTATTTT; CDR3: CASSEASGGATDTQYF
size: many; J: TRBJ2-7; D: TRBD2; V: TRBV11-2; DNA: TGTGCCAGCGCTTCTAGCGGGAGTAATGGGCACGAGCAGTACTTC; CDR3: CASASSGSNGHEQYF
size: many; J: TRBJ1-4; D: .; V: TRBV12-3/TRBV12-4; DNA: TGTGCCAGCAGACTAACGGCAGCTAACGGAAAACTGTTTTTT; CDR3: CASRLTAANGKLFF
size: many; J: TRBJ2-6; D: .; V: TRBV15; DNA: TGTGCCACCAGCAGAGAAGGGTACGGGGCCAACGTCCTGACTTTC; CDR3: CATSREGYGANVLTF
size: many; J: TRBJ1-6; D: .; V: TRBV6-1; DNA: TGTGCCAGCAGTGAGGCGGGACAACTTAATTCACCCCTCCACTTT; CDR3: CASSEAGQLNSPLHF
size: many; J: TRBJ2-7; D: TRBD1; V: TRBV3-1; DNA: TGTGCCAGCGGCAGGGGGCTCTCCTACGAGCAGTACTTC; CDR3: CASGRGLSYEQYF
size: few; J: TRBJ2-7; D: TRBD1; V: TRBV2; DNA: TGTGCCAGCAGTGAAGAGAAGCCGGGACAGGCCTCTCGGGGGACCTACGAGCAGTACTTC; CDR3: CASSEEKPGQASRGTYEQYF